This T cell receptor (beta chain) was profiled in a study of molecular identifiers for immune sequencing clone quantification. This clonotype was counted at least ten times. Sorting was used to obtain naive CD8 T cells (CD8+CD4-CCR7+CD45RA+). V lost 1 base and J lost 5, with 5 bases in between. In germline, CDR1 is SGHTA, CDR2 FQGNSA. The CDR3 is 12 amino acids. TCRdb itself ran the PCR reads through MiXCR, one entry per CDR3 protein. This sample carries some 70,000 distinct CDR3 sequences, around 18% of them seen once, and the ten largest clones take about 1.5%. The V and J genes are TRBV7-2 and TRBJ1-1; D not certain. The specimen was naive CD8+ T cells from blood, with Jurkat cell RNA spiked in. Subset denoted: FACS-sorted CD8+CD4-CCR7+CD45RA+ naive T cells. This TCR was sampled from a human donor in good health. Some libraries in this study had Jurkat cell RNA spiked in. CDR3: CASSLGWTEAFF. The CDR3 DNA follows: TGTGCCAGCAGCTTAGGATGGACTGAAGCTTTCTTT.